This T cell receptor (beta chain) appears in the sequencing data of a study of response to subunit inactivated influenza vaccine. CDR1 is LGHNA and CDR2 is YNFKEQ in the germline V gene. CDR3 length: 17 amino acids. The V end was cut by 0 bases, the J end by 0 bases, with 12 bases between. This clonotype came up many times. Antigen: not known. TCRdb reprocessed the RT-PCR reads with MiXCR, giving one entry per CDR3 protein. The data hold 450,000 to 600,000 distinct CDR3 sequences, with less than 10% observed a single time. Study observations and caveats: T cells newly recruited by each seasonal influenza vaccination are few, the authors suggested.

The chain uses TRBV4-2 and TRBJ2-1; D is undetermined. The sequenced sample was PBMCs from blood, obtained approximately 25 months after vaccination. The receptor was derived from a man between 45 and 75 years old who received an inactivated influenza vaccine. CDR3 coding DNA: TGTGCCAGCAGCCAAGAGGGGTCTCCTAGCTCCTACAATGAGCAGTTCTTC. Translation: CASSQEGSPSSYNEQFF.